The 13 T cell receptor beta chains below were found in one sample sequenced in a study of blood T cell repertoires in COVID-19. This table comes from immunoSEQ multiplex PCR, and its TCRdb copy is limited to in-frame clones, with some not included. The table lists some 93,000 clones, approximately 84% of them singletons, with 10% in the top ten. The sample consisted of peripheral blood. Receptors were obtained from a man in his 70s with acute or convalescent COVID-19.

The chain carries TRBV27 and TRBJ1-1, with 8 bases aligning to TRBD1. CDR3 length: 12 residues. Per the germline V gene, CDR1 is MNHEY and CDR2 is SMNVEV (reference sequence). Trimming at V came to 9 bases and at J to 5 bases, leaving 5 bases not matched to a gene. CDR3 sequence (DNA): TGTGCCAGTTCCAGGGGGCTGACTGAAGCTTTCTTT. Protein: CASSRGLTEAFF.

The chain links TRBV5-1 to TRBJ1-3; maybe TRBD1 (5 bases). Germline loops: CDR1 SGHRS, CDR2 YFSETQ. The CDR3 length is 16 residues. Trimming removed 0 bases at V and 2 bases at J, with 12 bases between. As DNA, the CDR3 is TGCGCCAGCAGCTTGGCCCCCCAGGGCCCTGGAAACACCATATATTTT. Translated, it gives CASSLAPQGPGNTIYF.

This clone was seen only a few times. J is TRBJ2-1 and V is TRBV7-2; 10 bases match TRBD2. The germline CDR1 and CDR2 sequences are SGHTA and FQGNSA. The CDR3 runs to 14 residues. After removal of 5 bases from V and 9 bases from J, the junction contained 7 bases not matched to a gene. CDR3 DNA: TGTGCCAGCAGCCTTAGCGGGAGGTTTACTGAGCAGTTCTTC. This encodes CASSLSGRFTEQFF.

This clone was seen only a few times. The rearrangement links TRBV2 to TRBJ1-6, with 9 bases identical to TRBD1. CDR3 length: 18 residues. The junction had 9 bases not matched to a gene; V was cut back by 4 bases and J by 2 bases. Germline V gene lookup returns CDR1 SNHLY and CDR2 FYNNEI. CDR3: CASSGRDRVFTYNSPLHF. CDR3 DNA sequence: TGTGCCAGCAGTGGTAGGGACAGGGTTTTCACCTATAATTCACCCCTCCACTTT.

The J gene is TRBJ2-7, the V gene TRBV29-1; 9 bases map to TRBD1. This CDR3 is built from 15 residues. Germline V gives CDR1 SQVTM, CDR2 ANQGSEA. V was pared by 0 bases and J by 5 bases, with 8 bases of the junction left unmatched. CDR3 region: CSVEDGGQGTHEQYF. The CDR3 DNA reads as TGCAGCGTTGAAGACGGAGGACAGGGGACACACGAGCAGTACTTC.

The V and J genes are TRBV2 and TRBJ1-5; TRBD1 aligns across 8 bases. The CDR3 covers 15 residues. Germline V CDR1 and CDR2: SNHLY, FYNNEI. Trimming cost V 7 bases and J 5 bases; bases outside gene matches: 10. This chain's CDR3 is CASTMSTGVDQPQHF. The CDR3 nucleotides are TGTGCCAGCACTATGTCGACAGGGGTGGATCAGCCCCAGCATTTT.

This clone has only a few counts. The V gene is TRBV6-6, the J gene TRBJ1-1, with TRBD1 as a possible D gene (5 bases). From germline, CDR1 is MNHNY and CDR2 SVGAGI (reference sequence). V was clipped by 5 bases and J by 4 bases, with 17 bases between them. The CDR3 spans 15 residues. CDR3 DNA sequence: TGTGCCAGCAGTGACCAAGGGGCGGGGGGCACTGAAGCTTTCTTT. Translated: CASSDQGAGGTEAFF.

This clone was detected once. The chain uses TRBV27 and TRBJ2-1; 7 bases fit TRBD2. The CDR3 runs to 17 residues. The ends lost 9 bases at V and 2 bases at J; junction bases unmatched: 16. CDR1 is MNHEY and CDR2 is SMNVEV in the germline V gene (reference sequence). The CDR3 DNA is TGTGCCAGTGAGGCATCCGGGACTAAGAAAACCTACAATGAGCAGTTCTTC. Translation: CASEASGTKKTYNEQFF.

CDR3: CALARVGYGYTF. The CDR3 coding sequence is TGTGCCTTGGCGAGGGTAGGATATGGCTACACCTTC. The chain joins TRBV30 to TRBJ1-2; D is undetermined. V was cut by 7 bases and J by 5 bases, with 14 bases left in between. The CDR3 is 12 amino acids. Germline V gene data show CDR1 as GTSNPN and CDR2 as SVGIG (reference sequence).

V gene TRBV29-1 combines with J gene TRBJ2-7; the D gene is possibly TRBD2 (5 bases). Germline V gene data show CDR1 as SQVTM and CDR2 as ANQGSEA. This CDR3 has 11 amino acids. The V and J ends lost 5 bases and 2 bases respectively, with 7 bases between them. CDR3 region: CSVRDAYEQYF. CDR3 nucleotides: TGCAGCGTTCGGGATGCCTACGAGCAGTACTTC.

The chain is built from TRBV4-1 and TRBJ1-4; D may be TRBD1 (5 bases). Trimming took off 0 bases at V and 8 bases at J, with 16 bases between the two ends. The germline V gene has CDR1 MGHRA and CDR2 YSYEKL. The CDR3 has 16 residues. Here the CDR3 DNA reads TGCGCCAGCAGCCAAGATAGGTGGAGGGGATCGGAAAAACTGTTTTTT. Protein product: CASSQDRWRGSEKLFF.

This sequence joins TRBV7-2 and TRBJ2-7; D ambiguous. V was clipped by 3 bases and J by 3 bases, with 6 bases between them. The CDR3 is made up of 12 amino acids. The germline V gene has CDR1 SGHTA and CDR2 FQGNSA. The CDR3 DNA follows: TGTGCCAGCAGCTTCGGGTTCTACGAGCAGTACTTC. It yields the protein CASSFGFYEQYF.

V usage is TRBV29-1 and J usage is TRBJ2-3; D not certain. This CDR3 comprises 13 residues. Per germline, CDR1 SQVTM and CDR2 ANQGSEA. The V and J ends lost 4 bases and 2 bases respectively, with 10 bases between them. The CDR3 spells CSVGEINTDTQYF. CDR3 nucleotides: TGCAGCGTTGGCGAGATCAACACAGATACGCAGTATTTT.